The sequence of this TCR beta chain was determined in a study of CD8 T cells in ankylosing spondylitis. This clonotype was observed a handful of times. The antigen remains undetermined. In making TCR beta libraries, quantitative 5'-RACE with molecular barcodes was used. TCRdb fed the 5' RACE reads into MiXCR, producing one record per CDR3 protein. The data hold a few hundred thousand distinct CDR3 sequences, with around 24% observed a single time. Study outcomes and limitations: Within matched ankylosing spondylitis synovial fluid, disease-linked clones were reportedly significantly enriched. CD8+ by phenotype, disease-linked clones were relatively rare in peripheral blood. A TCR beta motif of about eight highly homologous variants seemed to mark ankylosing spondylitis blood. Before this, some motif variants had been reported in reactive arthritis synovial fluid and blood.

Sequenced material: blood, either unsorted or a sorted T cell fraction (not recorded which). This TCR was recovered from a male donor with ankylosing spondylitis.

In DNA, the CDR3 is TGTGCCAGCAGCCTTATGGGACAGCCTTCGAACACCGGGGAGCTGTTTTTT. Translated: CASSLMGQPSNTGELFF. The chain recombines TRBV11-2 with TRBJ2-2; 7 bases map to TRBD1. The V gene's germline CDR1 is SGHAT and CDR2 FQNNGV. V gave up 5 bases and J gave up 0 bases; unmatched junction bases: 9. CDR3 size: 17 residues.